This record looks at one TCR beta chain sequence and its context. Its antigen is still unknown. Germline CDR1 and CDR2: MGHDK and SYGVNS. This CDR3 comprises 14 residues. V gave up 4 bases and J gave up 1 base; unmatched junction bases: 1. The repertoire was sequenced with immunoSEQ multiplex PCR; TCRdb's copy has only in-frame clones and lacks some. The sample carries around 250,000 clones, roughly 89% recorded once. The data were taken from a study of cytomegalovirus exposure and HLA in healthy donors. As for the study in general: The approximately 120 validation repertoires were produced on the same platform as the 670 or so repertoires of the first cohort. This was reported in a later analysis. General observations from the study: Rarity characterized most TCR sequences, yet some public TCRs appeared in many donors. Cytomegalovirus association was assigned to approximately 160 TCR beta chains.

The donors were members of the validation cohort comprising over a hundred subjects, separate from the approximately 630-subject first cohort. V usage is TRBV25-1 and J usage is TRBJ1-1, with TRBD1 identical over 9 bases. The sequence was obtained from a woman aged 18-30 years in good health and CMV-seronegative. The sequenced sample was PBMCs. CDR3 sequence: CASSVGQGNTEAFF. The DNA for the CDR3 is TGTGCCAGCAGTGTGGGACAGGGGAACACTGAAGCTTTCTTT.